A single TCR beta chain is shown here with its context. The antigen it recognizes is unknown. Within one base of it there is no much larger clone, and no base qualities were kept. TCRbeta CDR3 regions were amplified from genomic DNA using the immunoSEQ Assay, a bias-controlled multiplex PCR. From the authors' description of their analysis: Within the assay, amplification of reference gene primers was used to estimate how many nucleated cells each sample contained. To quantify the absolute abundance of each unique TCRbeta CDR3 rearrangement, sequence reads were collapsed and filtered. Productive Simpson clonality was computed per sample as the square root of Simpson's diversity index over productive rearrangements. TCRdb stores this immuneACCESS table with in-frame sequences only. Part of the clones is absent; in the studies checked, under half of the shortfall reflects unresolved V genes, and no reason is known for the rest. Clonal size and the V and J genes are those of that table, whereas D and trimming came from the DNA. Across this sample there are a few hundred thousand clones, with about 84% seen only once. The ten top clones hold about 12% of the sample.

This sample was included in a study of blood T cell repertoires in COVID-19 (TCRdb year 2020). Background on the whole study: Samples covering the acute and convalescent phases of COVID-19 were provided by collaborators in the United States, Italy and Spain. The dataset comprised deeply sampled blood TCRbeta repertoires from subjects exposed to, actively infected with, or recovered from COVID-19. A freely available public database, intended as a resource for researchers studying the immune response to SARS-CoV-2, is where the repertoires were released. Where available, HLA class I and class II types were obtained from metadata supplied by the sample provider rather than from assay-based typing. The prospective study material was composed of cDNA or gDNA derived from T cells, B-cell-depleted T cells, or PBMCs. A de-identified subject ID, COVID-19 status, age in years and sex were almost always included in the sample metadata. Samples were obtained from the ongoing ImmuneRACE study (first 160 participants) and from 1,200 or so subjects provided by 6 global collaborators.

The collaborating institutions used their own protocols to collect whole blood in K2EDTA tubes. Collaborator samples were shipped for TCRbeta analysis as frozen whole blood, isolated PBMCs, or DNA extracted from either sample type. The paper's findings and limits, for the study overall: How much clinical and demographic metadata was included differed by source and by participant, and the metadata was provided uncurated.

Taken from the germline V gene, the CDR1 and CDR2 loops are LGHNA and YNFKEQ. Reading from cysteine to phenylalanine, the CDR3 counts 13 amino acids. The only DNA kept is the CDR3, 39 bases in frame from the first base. V sheds 0 bases and J sheds 6 bases, leaving 8 bases between their ends. The sequencing input was peripheral blood. The sequence was collected from a man older than 75 with acute or convalescent COVID-19. The sequence links TRBV4-2 to TRBJ1-1; confidence is insufficient to name the D gene. The nucleotide sequence reads TGTGCCAGCAGCCAAGATTTGAGGGCTGAAGCTTTCTTT. The resulting protein is CASSQDLRAEAFF.